These 3 T cell receptor beta chains came from one sample sequenced in a study of blood T cell repertoires in COVID-19. Profiled with immunoSEQ multiplex PCR; TCRdb holds only in-frame clones, not every one. Among about 340,000 clones, around 85% were seen once, and the ten largest hold around 4%. The sequencing sample was made of PBMCs or T cells enriched from blood (not recorded which). Every receptor here comes from a woman between 35 and 50 years old with acute COVID-19.

J is TRBJ2-1 and V is TRBV18, with 7 nucleotides matching TRBD2. The trim removed 6 bases at V and 8 bases at J, leaving 13 bases unmatched. The germline gives CDR1 KGHSH, CDR2 LQKENI. This CDR3 is 15 amino acids long. This CDR3 is CASSKAGRVSDEQFF. In nucleotides, the CDR3 is TGTGCCAGCTCGAAAGCGGGGCGGGTTTCGGATGAGCAGTTCTTC.

The chain joins TRBV28 to TRBJ2-3, with D uncertain. From germline, CDR1 is MDHEN and CDR2 SYDVKM. This CDR3 spans 12 amino acids. Trimming shortened V by 7 bases and J by 4 bases, and 9 bases separated the two germline ends. CDR3 loop: CASTRLADTQYF. CDR3 DNA sequence: TGTGCCAGCACCCGACTCGCAGATACGCAGTATTTT.

The chain carries TRBV7-2 and TRBJ1-6; TRBD1 might be the D (5 bases). The V gene lost 5 bases and the J gene lost 10 bases, with 9 bases spanning the gap. The germline V gene has CDR1 SGHTA and CDR2 FQGNSA. The CDR3 consists of 12 residues. CDR3 protein: CASSRSGSPLHF. DNA of the CDR3: TGTGCCAGCAGCAGGTCAGGGTCACCCCTCCACTTT. Supplemented by reference TRBV7-2 and TRBJ1-6, the full variable domain reads GAGVSQSPSNKVTEKGKDVELRCDPISGHTALYWYRQSLGQGLEFLIYFQGNSAPDKSGLPSDRFSAERTGGSVSTLTIQRTQQEDSAVYLCASSRSGSPLHFGNGTRLTVT.